Presented here are 6 T cell receptor beta chains from one specimen sequenced in a study of CD8 T cells in Susac syndrome. When the RNA was reverse transcribed, random hexamers were used with an input of about 0.45 to 1 ug. TCRdb re-analysed the immunoSEQ multiplex PCR reads in MiXCR, keeping a single row per CDR3 protein. The sample has around 200,000 distinct CDR3 sequences; roughly 94% are singletons. Sequencing used CD4+ T cells from PBMCs. Receptor source: a human donor with multiple sclerosis.

This clonotype showed up just once. This chain joins TRBV15 and TRBJ2-1; D is perhaps TRBD1 or TRBD2 (5 bases each). The CDR3 has 19 amino acids. The V gene lost 1 base and the J gene lost 6 bases, with 25 bases spanning the gap. Germline CDR1 reads LNHNV; CDR2 reads YYDKDF (reference sequence). The CDR3 bases are TGTGCCACCAGCAGAGGTCTTAGGGACCCCGCTTCCGTTGGCAATGAGCAGTTCTTC. Translating it yields CATSRGLRDPASVGNEQFF.

The V call is TRBV15, the J call TRBJ2-1, with TRBD1 matching 9 bases. The junction had 11 bases not matched to a gene; V was cut back by 1 base and J by 10 bases. The CDR3 has 16 amino acids. Germline V gene lookup returns CDR1 LNHNV and CDR2 YYDKDF (reference sequence). The CDR3 sequence is CATSRGFSTGGDEQFF. DNA for the CDR3: TGTGCCACCAGCAGAGGGTTTTCGACAGGGGGGGACGAGCAGTTCTTC.

This chain connects TRBV11-2 to TRBJ2-1; 10 nucleotides match TRBD2. The length of the CDR3 is 14 residues. The J segment lost 5 bases and the V segment lost 6 bases, leaving 4 bases of the junction unmatched. CDR1 and CDR2 from the germline V gene are SGHAT and FQNNGV. The CDR3 region has the DNA TGTGCCAGCAGGCCGGGACTAGCGAACAATGAGCAGTTCTTC. As protein: CASRPGLANNEQFF.

The J gene is TRBJ1-5, the V gene TRBV19, with no clear D. This CDR3 spans 14 amino acids. V lost 6 bases and J 9 bases, leaving 18 bases between the germline ends. The germline CDR1 and CDR2 sequences are LNHDA and SQIVND (reference sequence). The CDR3: CASRRLGGQGPQHF. CDR3 DNA: TGTGCCAGTAGGCGTCTCGGCGGGCAAGGGCCCCAGCATTTT. Using reference TRBV19 and TRBJ1-5 for the parts outside the CDR3, the full variable domain is DGGITQSPKYLFRKEGQNVTLSCEQNLNHDAMYWYRQDPGQGLRLIYYSQIVNDFQKGDIAEGYSVSREKKESFPLTVTSAQKNPTAFYLCASRRLGGQGPQHFGDGTRLSIL.

The chain couples TRBV12-3 or TRBV12-4 to TRBJ2-2; D not resolved. The CDR3 is 13 amino acids. V was pared by 3 bases and J by 6 bases, with 8 bases between. CDR3 protein: CASSFQPPGELFF. For the CDR3, the DNA is TGTGCCAGCAGTTTTCAACCCCCCGGGGAGCTGTTTTTT.

This clonotype was counted between two and nine times. This rearrangement joins TRBV3-1 to TRBJ2-7; D may be TRBD2 (5 bases). Germline CDR1 LGHDT, CDR2 YNNKEL (reference sequence). The CDR3 spans 12 residues. V was trimmed by 0 bases and J by 6 bases, leaving 6 bases between them. Here the CDR3 reads CASSQDRGEQYF. The CDR3 nucleotides are TGTGCCAGCAGCCAAGATCGGGGCGAGCAGTACTTC.